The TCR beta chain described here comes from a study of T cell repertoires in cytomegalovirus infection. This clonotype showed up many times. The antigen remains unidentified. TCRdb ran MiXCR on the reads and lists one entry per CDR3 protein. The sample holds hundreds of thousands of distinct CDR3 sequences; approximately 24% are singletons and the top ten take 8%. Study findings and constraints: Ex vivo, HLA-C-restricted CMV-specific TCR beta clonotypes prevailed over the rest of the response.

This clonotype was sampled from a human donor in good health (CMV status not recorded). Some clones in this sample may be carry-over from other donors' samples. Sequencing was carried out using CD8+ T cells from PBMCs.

CDR3: CASSLLGKNTEAFF. The CDR3 bases are TGTGCCAGCAGCTTACTGGGGAAAAACACTGAAGCTTTCTTT. The V gene is TRBV7-2, the J gene TRBJ1-1; no clear D gene. V gave up 2 bases and J gave up 2 bases, with 9 bases separating them. CDR3 length equals 14 residues. Germline V CDR1 and CDR2: SGHTA, FQGNSA.